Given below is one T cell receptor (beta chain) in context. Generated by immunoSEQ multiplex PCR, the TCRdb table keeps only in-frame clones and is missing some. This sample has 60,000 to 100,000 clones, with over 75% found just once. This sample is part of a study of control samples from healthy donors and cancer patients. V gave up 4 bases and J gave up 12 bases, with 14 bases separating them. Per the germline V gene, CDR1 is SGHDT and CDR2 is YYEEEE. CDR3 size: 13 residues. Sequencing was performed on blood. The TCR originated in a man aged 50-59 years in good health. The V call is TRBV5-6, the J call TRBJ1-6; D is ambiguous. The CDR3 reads CASSRTSPKPLHF. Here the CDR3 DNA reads TGTGCCAGCAGCCGGACGTCCCCTAAACCCCTCCACTTT.